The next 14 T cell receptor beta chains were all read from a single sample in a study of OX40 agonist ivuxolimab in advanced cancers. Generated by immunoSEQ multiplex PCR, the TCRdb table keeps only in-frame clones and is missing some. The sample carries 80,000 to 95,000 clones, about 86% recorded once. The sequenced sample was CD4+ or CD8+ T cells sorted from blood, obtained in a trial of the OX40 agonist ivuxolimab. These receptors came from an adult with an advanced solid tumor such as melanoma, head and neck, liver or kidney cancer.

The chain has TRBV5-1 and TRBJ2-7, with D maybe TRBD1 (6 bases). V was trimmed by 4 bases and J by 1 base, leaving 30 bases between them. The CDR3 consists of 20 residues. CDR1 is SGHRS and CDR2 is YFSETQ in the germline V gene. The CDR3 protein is CASSPTTRQASIRLSYEQYF. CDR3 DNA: TGCGCCAGCAGCCCCACCACTCGACAGGCCTCTATCCGCTTATCCTACGAGCAGTACTTC.

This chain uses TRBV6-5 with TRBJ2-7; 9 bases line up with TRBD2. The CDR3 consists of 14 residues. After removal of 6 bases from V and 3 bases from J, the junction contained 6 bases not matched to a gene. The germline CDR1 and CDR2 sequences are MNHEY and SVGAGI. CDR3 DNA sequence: TGTGCCAGCAGCAGAGCGGGGGGAAGCTACGAGCAGTACTTC. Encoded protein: CASSRAGGSYEQYF.

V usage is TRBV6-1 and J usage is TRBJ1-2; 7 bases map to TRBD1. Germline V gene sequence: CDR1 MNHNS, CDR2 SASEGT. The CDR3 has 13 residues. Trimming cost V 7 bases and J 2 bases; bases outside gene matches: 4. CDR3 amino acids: CASMLDRNYGYTF. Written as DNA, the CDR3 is TGTGCCAGCATGTTGGACAGGAACTATGGCTACACCTTC.

CDR3 protein: CASSSGTWGEQFF. The CDR3 nucleotides are TGTGCCAGCAGCTCCGGAACTTGGGGCGAGCAGTTCTTC. The chain carries TRBV7-9 and TRBJ2-1; D may be TRBD1 (5 bases). Trimming shortened V by 4 bases and J by 10 bases, and 14 bases separated the two germline ends. This CDR3 contains 13 residues. Per germline, CDR1 SEHNR and CDR2 FQNEAQ (reference sequence).

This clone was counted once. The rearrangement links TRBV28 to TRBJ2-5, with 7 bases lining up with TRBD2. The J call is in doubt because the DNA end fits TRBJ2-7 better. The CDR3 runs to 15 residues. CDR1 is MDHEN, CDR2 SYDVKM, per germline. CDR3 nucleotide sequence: TGTGCCAGCAGTTTTGGAGGGGAGGGAGGGGACGAGCAGTACTTC. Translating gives CASSFGGEGGDEQYF.

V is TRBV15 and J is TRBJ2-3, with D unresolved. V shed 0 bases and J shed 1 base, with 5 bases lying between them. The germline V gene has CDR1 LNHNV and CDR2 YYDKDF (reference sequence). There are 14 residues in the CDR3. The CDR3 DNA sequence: TGTGCCACCAGCAGAGATCGGGGCACAGATACGCAGTATTTT. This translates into CATSRDRGTDTQYF.

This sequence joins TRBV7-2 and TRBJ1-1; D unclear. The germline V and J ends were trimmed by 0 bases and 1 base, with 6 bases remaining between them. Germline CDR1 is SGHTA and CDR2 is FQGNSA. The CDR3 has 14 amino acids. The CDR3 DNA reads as TGTGCCAGCAGCTTAGCAGGTGCGAACACTGAAGCTTTCTTT. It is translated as CASSLAGANTEAFF.

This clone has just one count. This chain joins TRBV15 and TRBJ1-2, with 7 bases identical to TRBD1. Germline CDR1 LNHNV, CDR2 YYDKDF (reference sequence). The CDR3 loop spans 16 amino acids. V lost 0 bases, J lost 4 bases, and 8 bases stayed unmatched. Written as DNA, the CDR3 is TGTGCCACCAGCAGAGATAAAGGGGGCGTAGGCTATGGCTACACCTTC. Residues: CATSRDKGGVGYGYTF.

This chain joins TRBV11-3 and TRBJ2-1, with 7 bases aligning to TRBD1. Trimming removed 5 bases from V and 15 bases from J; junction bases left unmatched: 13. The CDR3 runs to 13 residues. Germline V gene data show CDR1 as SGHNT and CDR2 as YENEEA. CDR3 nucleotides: TGTGCCAGCAGCCCCTCCGGACAGGTTTATCCGTTCTTC. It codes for CASSPSGQVYPFF. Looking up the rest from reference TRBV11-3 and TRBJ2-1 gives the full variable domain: EAGVVQSPRYKIIEKKQPVAFWCNPISGHNTLYWYLQNLGQGPELLIRYENEEAVDDSQLPKDRFSAERLKGVDSTLKIQPAELGDSAVYLCASSPSGQVYPFFGPGTRLTVL.

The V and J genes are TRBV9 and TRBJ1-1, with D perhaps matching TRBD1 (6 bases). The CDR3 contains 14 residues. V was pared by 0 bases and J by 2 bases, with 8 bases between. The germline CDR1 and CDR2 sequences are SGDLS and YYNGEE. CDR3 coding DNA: TGTGCCAGCAGCGTAGAAGGGGGAAACACTGAAGCTTTCTTT. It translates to CASSVEGGNTEAFF.

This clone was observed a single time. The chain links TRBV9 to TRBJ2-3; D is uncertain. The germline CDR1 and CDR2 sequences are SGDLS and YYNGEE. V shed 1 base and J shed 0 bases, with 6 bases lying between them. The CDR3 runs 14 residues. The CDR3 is CASSVLGSTDTQYF. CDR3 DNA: TGTGCCAGCAGCGTATTAGGCAGCACAGATACGCAGTATTTT.

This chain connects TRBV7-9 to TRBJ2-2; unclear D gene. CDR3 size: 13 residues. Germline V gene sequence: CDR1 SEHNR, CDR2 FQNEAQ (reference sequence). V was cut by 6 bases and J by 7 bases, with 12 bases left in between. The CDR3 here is CASRTMSGGELFF. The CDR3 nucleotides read TGTGCCAGCAGGACCATGTCTGGCGGGGAGCTGTTTTTT.

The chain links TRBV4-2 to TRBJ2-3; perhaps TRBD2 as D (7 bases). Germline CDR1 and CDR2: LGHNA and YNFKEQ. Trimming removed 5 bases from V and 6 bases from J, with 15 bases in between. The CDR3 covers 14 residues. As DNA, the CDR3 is TGTGCCAGCAGCGAAGGGGGGGCCATCGATACGCAGTATTTT. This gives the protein CASSEGGAIDTQYF.

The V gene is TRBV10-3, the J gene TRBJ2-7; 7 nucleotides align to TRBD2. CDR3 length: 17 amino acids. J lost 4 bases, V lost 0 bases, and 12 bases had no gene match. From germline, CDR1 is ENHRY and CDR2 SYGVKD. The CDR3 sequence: CAISESGAPGGGYEQYF. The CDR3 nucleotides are TGTGCCATCAGTGAGTCGGGCGCGCCGGGAGGTGGGTACGAGCAGTACTTC.